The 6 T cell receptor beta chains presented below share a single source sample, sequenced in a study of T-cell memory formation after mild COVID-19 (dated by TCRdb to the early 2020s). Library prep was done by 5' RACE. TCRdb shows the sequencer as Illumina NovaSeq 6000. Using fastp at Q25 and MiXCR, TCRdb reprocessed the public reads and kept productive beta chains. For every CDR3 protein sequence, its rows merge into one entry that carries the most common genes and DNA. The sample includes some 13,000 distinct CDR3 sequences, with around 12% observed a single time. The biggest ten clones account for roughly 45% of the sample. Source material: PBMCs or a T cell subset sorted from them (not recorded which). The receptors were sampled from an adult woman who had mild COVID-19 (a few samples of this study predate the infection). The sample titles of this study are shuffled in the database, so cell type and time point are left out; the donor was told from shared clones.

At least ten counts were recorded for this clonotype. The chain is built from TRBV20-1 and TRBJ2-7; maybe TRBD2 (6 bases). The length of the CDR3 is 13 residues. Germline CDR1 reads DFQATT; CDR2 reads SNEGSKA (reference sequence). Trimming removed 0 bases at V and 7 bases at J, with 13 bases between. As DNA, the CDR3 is TGCAGTGCTAGAGATGGCGGGGTGGGGGAGCAGTACTTC. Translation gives CSARDGGVGEQYF.

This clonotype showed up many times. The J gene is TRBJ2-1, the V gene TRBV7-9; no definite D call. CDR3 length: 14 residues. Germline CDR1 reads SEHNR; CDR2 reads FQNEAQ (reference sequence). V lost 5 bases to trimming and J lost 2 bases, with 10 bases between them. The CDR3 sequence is CASSPDPAYNEQFF. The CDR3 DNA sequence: TGTGCCAGCAGCCCGGACCCTGCCTACAATGAGCAGTTCTTC.

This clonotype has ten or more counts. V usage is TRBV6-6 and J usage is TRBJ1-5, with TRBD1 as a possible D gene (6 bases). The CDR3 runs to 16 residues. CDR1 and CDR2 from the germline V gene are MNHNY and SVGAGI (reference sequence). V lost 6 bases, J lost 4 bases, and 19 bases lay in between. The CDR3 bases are TGTGCCAGCAGCCCCGGGGTAGGGGGATTTAATCAGCCCCAGCATTTT. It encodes CASSPGVGGFNQPQHF.

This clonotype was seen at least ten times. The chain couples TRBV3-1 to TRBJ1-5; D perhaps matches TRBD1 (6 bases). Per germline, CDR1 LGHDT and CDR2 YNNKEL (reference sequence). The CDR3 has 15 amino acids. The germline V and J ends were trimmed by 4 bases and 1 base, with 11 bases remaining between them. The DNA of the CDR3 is TGTGCCAGCAGCCCAGGGGCAAGGAGCAATCAGCCCCAGCATTTT. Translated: CASSPGARSNQPQHF.

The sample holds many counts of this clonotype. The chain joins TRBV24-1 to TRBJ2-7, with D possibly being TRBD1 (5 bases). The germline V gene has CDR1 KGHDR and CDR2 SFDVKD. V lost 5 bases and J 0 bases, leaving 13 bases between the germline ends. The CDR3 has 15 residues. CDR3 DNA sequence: TGTGCCACCAGTGGGGGAAGGGGCGACTCCTACGAGCAGTACTTC. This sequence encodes CATSGGRGDSYEQYF.

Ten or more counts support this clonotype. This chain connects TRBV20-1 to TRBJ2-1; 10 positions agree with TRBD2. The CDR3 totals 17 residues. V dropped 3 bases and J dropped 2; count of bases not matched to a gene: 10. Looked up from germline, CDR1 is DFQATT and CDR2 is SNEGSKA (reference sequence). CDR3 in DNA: TGCAGTGCTAGGGACAGTTTAGCGGGAGGTCCCTACAATGAGCAGTTCTTC. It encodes CSARDSLAGGPYNEQFF.